One sample yielded the 8 T cell receptor beta chains listed below, sequenced in a study of blood T cell repertoires in COVID-19. Sequencing was performed with immunoSEQ multiplex PCR; in TCRdb, only in-frame clones are kept and a portion is missing. The top ten clones hold less than 2% of a sample with under 450,000 clones, 89% of them seen once. The sample was peripheral blood. These receptors came from a middle-aged woman with COVID-19, enrolled during active disease.

The chain has TRBV18 and TRBJ1-6; perhaps TRBD1 as D (6 bases). Trimming left V 6 bases short and J 7 bases short, with 13 bases between. This CDR3 region has 14 residues. Germline CDR1 is KGHSH and CDR2 is LQKENI. The CDR3 sequence: CASSPGQINSPLHF. CDR3 DNA: TGTGCCAGCTCCCCTGGACAGATAAATTCACCCCTCCACTTT. The full variable domain, completed using reference TRBV18 and TRBJ1-6, is NAGVMQNPRHLVRRRGQEARLRCSPMKGHSHVYWYRQLPEEGLKFMVYLQKENIIDESGMPKERFSAEFPKEGPSILRIQQVVRGDSAAYFCASSPGQINSPLHFGNGTRLTVT.

The rearrangement uses TRBV7-2 and TRBJ2-1, with TRBD2 matching 10 bases. Germline CDR1 is SGHTA and CDR2 is FQGNSA. V shed 4 bases, J shed 9 bases, and the junction held 3 bases outside the gene matches. The length of the CDR3 is 13 residues. Written as DNA, the CDR3 is TGTGCCAGCAGCTCTAGCGGGAGCGGTGAGCAGTTCTTC. Translation: CASSSSGSGEQFF.

The chain couples TRBV18 to TRBJ2-5, with 7 positions matching TRBD2. V shed 2 bases, J shed 5 bases, and the junction held 11 bases outside the gene matches. Germline CDR1 reads KGHSH; CDR2 reads LQKENI. The CDR3 runs to 16 residues. The CDR3 sequence is CASSPGSGQGGETQYF. The CDR3 nucleotides are TGTGCCAGCTCACCAGGGTCTGGCCAGGGAGGGGAGACCCAGTACTTC.

This clone appeared a single time. The rearrangement links TRBV4-3 to TRBJ2-1; TRBD2 matches at 9 bases. V dropped 0 bases and J dropped 2; count of bases not matched to a gene: 5. The CDR3 contains 17 residues. The germline gives CDR1 LGHNA, CDR2 YSLEER. The chain's CDR3 is CASSQDLIAGAYNEQFF. DNA of the CDR3: TGCGCCAGCAGCCAAGATCTCATAGCGGGAGCCTACAATGAGCAGTTCTTC.

V and J are TRBV10-3 and TRBJ2-7, with D maybe TRBD2 (6 bases). The V end was cut by 2 bases, the J end by 3 bases, with 11 bases between. Germline V gives CDR1 ENHRY, CDR2 SYGVKD. CDR3 length: 14 amino acids. Here the CDR3 DNA reads TGTGCCATCAGTGAGGGAGGGGAAGACTACGAGCAGTACTTC. Its translation is CAISEGGEDYEQYF.

This clone was detected a few times. The sample holds other DNA sequences that translate to the same CDR3. V gene TRBV12-3 or TRBV12-4 combines with J gene TRBJ1-5; D unclear. The germline V and J ends were trimmed by 0 bases and 8 bases, with 8 bases remaining between them. CDR3 length: 13 residues. The CDR3 DNA reads as TGTGCCAGCAGTTTAGCGGAAGAGGAGCCCCAGCATTTT. This encodes CASSLAEEEPQHF.

The chain employs TRBV5-6 and TRBJ2-7, with D perhaps TRBD2 (5 bases). Germline V gene lookup returns CDR1 SGHDT and CDR2 YYEEEE. Trimming pared 4 bases from V and 1 base from J, leaving 12 bases between. The CDR3 consists of 14 residues. In nucleotides, the CDR3 is TGTGCCAGCAGCCTCCTAGCCGATTCCTACGAGCAGTACTTC. Protein: CASSLLADSYEQYF.

The rearrangement joins TRBV11-2 to TRBJ2-2; D is unresolved. V dropped 5 bases and J dropped 4 bases, with 14 bases sitting between them. The CDR3 is 15 amino acids. Germline CDR1 is SGHAT and CDR2 is FQNNGV. In DNA form, the CDR3 reads TGTGCCAGCAGCACCCAGTCCGCTCTCACCGGGGAGCTGTTTTTT. Translated, it gives CASSTQSALTGELFF.